The 27 T cell receptor beta chains given below trace back to one sample, sequenced in a study of blood T cell repertoires in COVID-19. Profiled with immunoSEQ multiplex PCR; TCRdb holds only in-frame clones, not every one. The sample contains a few hundred thousand clones, approximately 92% of which appear only once. Sequencing used peripheral blood. The source of these receptors is a person under 30 with COVID-19, enrolled during active disease.

This sequence joins TRBV4-1 and TRBJ2-2; TRBD1 aligns across 9 bases. The CDR3 loop spans 16 amino acids. Trimming cost V 3 bases and J 4 bases; bases outside gene matches: 6. CDR1 and CDR2 from the germline V gene are MGHRA and YSYEKL. CDR3 DNA: TGCGCCAGCAGCCACGTACAGGGGGCGCTCACCGGGGAGCTGTTTTTT. Amino acid sequence: CASSHVQGALTGELFF.

The rearrangement links TRBV6-5 to TRBJ2-7; 10 bases align to TRBD1. Unmatched junction bases numbered 7, after V lost 4 bases and J lost 1 base. This CDR3 comprises 16 residues. The germline V gene has CDR1 MNHEY and CDR2 SVGAGI. CDR3: CASSSVDRGQSYEQYF. The CDR3 region has the DNA TGTGCCAGCAGTTCCGTAGACAGGGGGCAATCCTACGAGCAGTACTTC.

The CDR3 DNA reads TGTGCCAGTAGCGATCGGGACAGCCCCCAGCATTTT. Its protein product is CASSDRDSPQHF. The chain combines TRBV19 with TRBJ1-5, with 7 nucleotides matching TRBD1. CDR3 length equals 12 residues. Looked up from germline, CDR1 is LNHDA and CDR2 is SQIVND (reference sequence). The J segment lost 10 bases and the V segment lost 6 bases, leaving 6 bases of the junction unmatched.

The chain joins TRBV4-3 to TRBJ2-1; 7 bases map to TRBD1. This CDR3 is built from 13 residues. The germline CDR1 and CDR2 sequences are LGHNA and YSLEER. Germline trimming cut 4 bases from V and 6 bases from J; bases unmatched to any gene: 3. CDR3 sequence (DNA): TGCGCCAGCAGCCTTCGGGACAGCAATGAGCAGTTCTTC. Protein product: CASSLRDSNEQFF.

CDR3 sequence (DNA): TGCGCCAGCAGCACCGGACAGGGCGGAGGCTACACCTTC. This translates into CASSTGQGGGYTF. The chain employs TRBV5-1 and TRBJ1-2, with 8 bases fitting TRBD1. The V gene's germline CDR1 is SGHRS and CDR2 YFSETQ. V was clipped by 4 bases and J by 8 bases; unmatched bases: 7. The CDR3 covers 13 residues. Full variable domain (outside the CDR3, taken from reference TRBV5-1 and TRBJ1-2): KAGVTQTPRYLIKTRGQQVTLSCSPISGHRSVSWYQQTPGQGLQFLFEYFSETQRNKGNFPGRFSGRQFSNSRSEMNVSTLELGDSALYLCASSTGQGGGYTFGSGTRLTVV.

The rearrangement links TRBV4-3 to TRBJ1-2; tentatively, D is TRBD1 (6 bases). This CDR3 has 14 amino acids. Trimming stripped 0 bases from V and 6 bases from J, with 11 bases between. CDR1 and CDR2 from the germline V gene are LGHNA and YSLEER. The CDR3 reads CASSQDTGPDGYTF. In DNA form, the CDR3 reads TGCGCCAGCAGCCAAGATACAGGGCCCGATGGCTACACCTTC.

This clone was picked up one time. The chain combines TRBV6-1 with TRBJ2-7; D is undetermined. This CDR3 is 15 amino acids long. Trimming removed 0 bases at V and 1 base at J, with 10 bases between. Germline V gene lookup returns CDR1 MNHNS and CDR2 SASEGT. The CDR3: CASSEALRWSYEQYF. As DNA, the CDR3 is TGTGCCAGCAGTGAAGCGCTTCGGTGGTCCTACGAGCAGTACTTC.

The rearrangement joins TRBV27 to TRBJ2-3; TRBD2 agrees at 12 bases. The germline V gene encodes CDR1 MNHEY and CDR2 SMNVEV (reference sequence). The CDR3 consists of 17 residues. J was trimmed by 3 bases and V by 0 bases; bases with no gene match: 4. CDR3 in amino acids: CASSLSGGTSGTDTQYF. For the CDR3, the DNA is TGTGCCAGCAGTTTATCGGGGGGGACTAGCGGGACAGATACGCAGTATTTT.

The chain recombines TRBV19 with TRBJ2-7; perhaps TRBD1 as D (6 bases). V was trimmed by 6 bases and J by 5 bases, leaving 17 bases between them. CDR1 LNHDA and CDR2 SQIVND come from the germline V gene (reference sequence). This CDR3 region has 14 residues. This chain's CDR3 is CASRPGHGTNEQYF. As DNA, the CDR3 is TGTGCCAGTAGGCCGGGACACGGTACCAACGAGCAGTACTTC. The full variable domain, rest sourced from reference TRBV19 and TRBJ2-7, is DGGITQSPKYLFRKEGQNVTLSCEQNLNHDAMYWYRQDPGQGLRLIYYSQIVNDFQKGDIAEGYSVSREKKESFPLTVTSAQKNPTAFYLCASRPGHGTNEQYFGPGTRLTVT.

The V gene is TRBV6-2 or TRBV6-3, the J gene TRBJ2-2; no clear D. Germline V gene lookup returns CDR1 MNHEY and CDR2 SVGEGT. V was pared by 5 bases and J by 4 bases, with 11 bases between. CDR3 length: 14 residues. CDR3 sequence: CASSPVSGTGELFF. CDR3 nucleotides: TGTGCCAGCAGTCCGGTCTCAGGCACCGGGGAGCTGTTTTTT.

The chain combines TRBV6-5 with TRBJ1-1; TRBD1 agrees at 7 bases. The germline V gene encodes CDR1 MNHEY and CDR2 SVGAGI. After removal of 1 base from V and 6 bases from J, the junction contained 8 bases not matched to a gene. The CDR3 has 15 amino acids. As DNA, the CDR3 is TGTGCCAGCAGTTACTACCCTCCGGGACAGTCTGAAGCTTTCTTT. It is translated as CASSYYPPGQSEAFF.

The V call is TRBV4-3, the J call TRBJ2-7; 7 bases map to TRBD2. Trimming cost V 0 bases and J 3 bases; bases outside gene matches: 5. The CDR3 spans 15 residues. Looked up from germline, CDR1 is LGHNA and CDR2 is YSLEER. CDR3: CASSQDRDYRYEQYF. The CDR3 DNA sequence: TGCGCCAGCAGCCAAGATCGGGACTACCGCTACGAGCAGTACTTC.

The chain couples TRBV11-1 to TRBJ2-7, with D possibly matching TRBD1 (6 bases). V was trimmed by 5 bases and J by 6 bases, leaving 11 bases between them. This CDR3 contains 12 residues. The germline CDR1 and CDR2 sequences are SGHAT and FQDESV (reference sequence). The DNA for the CDR3 is TGTGCCAGCAGCCCGGACAGATCCGAGCAGTACTTC. This encodes CASSPDRSEQYF.

This chain joins TRBV19 and TRBJ1-1; D is unclear. There are 15 residues in the CDR3. Trimming cost V 4 bases and J 5 bases, with 17 bases left between them. Looked up from germline, CDR1 is LNHDA and CDR2 is SQIVND (reference sequence). The CDR3 is CASSTLAGIGTEAFF. CDR3 bases: TGTGCCAGTAGTACCTTGGCGGGGATCGGTACTGAAGCTTTCTTT.

The chain links TRBV5-1 to TRBJ1-4; TRBD1 might be the D (6 bases). This CDR3 is built from 15 residues. Germline CDR1 SGHRS, CDR2 YFSETQ. Trimming took 4 bases from V and 8 from J, leaving 18 bases between them. In DNA form, the CDR3 reads TGCGCCAGCAGCCCCGGGACATCAGTGGTAGAAAAACTGTTTTTT. Its protein is CASSPGTSVVEKLFF.

This chain links TRBV9 with TRBJ2-3; tentatively, D is TRBD1 (5 bases). With 0 bases removed from V and 10 bases from J, the gap between germline ends came to 9 bases. Germline CDR1 and CDR2: SGDLS and YYNGEE. The CDR3 runs 12 residues. The CDR3 is CASSVATEPQYF. For the CDR3, the DNA is TGTGCCAGCAGCGTAGCGACAGAACCGCAGTATTTT.

V usage is TRBV12-3 or TRBV12-4 and J usage is TRBJ1-3, with 10 bases fitting TRBD1. The junction had 3 bases not matched to a gene; V was cut back by 8 bases and J by 11 bases. The CDR3 covers 11 residues. This CDR3 is CASDRGLSIYF. As DNA, the CDR3 is TGTGCCAGCGACAGGGGGCTTTCCATATATTTT.

The sample holds a few counts of this clone. V and J are TRBV6-2 or TRBV6-3 and TRBJ1-5; 8 nucleotides line up with TRBD1. The germline CDR1 and CDR2 sequences are MNHEY and SVGEGT. The CDR3 is made up of 18 amino acids. J lost 4 bases, V lost 0 bases, and 11 bases had no gene match. In DNA form, the CDR3 reads TGTGCCAGCAGTTACTCGTTTTCCGCGGGACAGGAGAATCAGCCCCAGCATTTT. Translated, it gives CASSYSFSAGQENQPQHF.

V and J are TRBV12-2 and TRBJ1-5; TRBD1 is the table's D call, not checked against the DNA. TRBV12-2 is assigned pseudogene status. This CDR3 has 18 amino acids. CDR3 DNA: TGTGCAAGTCGCCCACATCTCAGACCGACAGGGGCGCATCAGCCCCAGCATTTT. Amino acids: CASRPHLRPTGAHQPQHF.

The V call is TRBV3-1 (or the pseudogene TRBV3-2), the J call TRBJ2-5; possible D gene TRBD2, 5 bases. Germline assignment: CDR1 LGHDT and CDR2 YNNKEL (reference sequence). The CDR3 is 19 amino acids. Trimming shortened V by 0 bases and J by 3 bases, and 23 bases separated the two germline ends. The CDR3 loop reads CASSQESPRGNYPKETQYF. The CDR3, as DNA: TGTGCCAGCAGCCAAGAGTCTCCGCGAGGGAACTACCCTAAAGAGACCCAGTACTTC.

The genes are TRBV27 and TRBJ1-1; 7 bases are shared with TRBD1. The CDR3 contains 14 residues. Germline CDR1 and CDR2: MNHEY and SMNVEV (reference sequence). Losses at the gene ends were 5 bases for V and 1 base for J; bases not matched to a gene: 4. The chain's CDR3 is CASSPDRANTEAFF. CDR3 DNA: TGTGCCAGCAGTCCCGACAGGGCGAACACTGAAGCTTTCTTT.

This clone was picked up one time. The genes are TRBV2 and TRBJ1-4; D not resolved. The V gene's germline CDR1 is SNHLY and CDR2 FYNNEI. The germline V and J ends were trimmed by 6 bases and 0 bases, with 11 bases remaining between them. This CDR3 has 15 residues. CDR3 coding DNA: TGTGCCAGCAGAGTGACAACTGCAACTAATGAAAAACTGTTTTTT. It encodes CASRVTTATNEKLFF. The whole variable domain, remainder taken from reference TRBV2 and TRBJ1-4, is EPEVTQTPSHQVTQMGQEVILRCVPISNHLYFYWYRQILGQKVEFLVSFYNNEISEKSEIFDDQFSVERPDGSNFTLKIRSTKLEDSAMYFCASRVTTATNEKLFFGSGTQLSVL.

Comments on this clone: This specimen includes other DNA sequences encoding the same CDR3. The chain uses TRBV13 and TRBJ2-7; 7 positions match TRBD1. V lost 1 base, J lost 2 bases, and 2 bases stayed unmatched. Germline lookup yields CDR1 PRHDT and CDR2 FYEKMQ (reference sequence). The length of the CDR3 is 14 residues. CDR3 nucleotide sequence: TGTGCCAGCAGCTTAGCGGGACAGACCTACGAGCAGTACTTC. Translating gives CASSLAGQTYEQYF.

V is TRBV10-2 and J is TRBJ1-2; 7 nucleotides align to TRBD1. J gave up 8 bases and V 0 bases, and 6 bases lay outside the gene matches. The CDR3 contains 14 residues. Looked up from germline, CDR1 is WSHSY and CDR2 is SAAADI. The CDR3 DNA reads TGCGCCAGCAGTGAGTCAAAGGGGGCGAAGGGCTACACCTTC. Residues: CASSESKGAKGYTF.

The chain has TRBV5-1 and TRBJ1-1; 7 bases map to TRBD1. Germline CDR1 is SGHRS and CDR2 is YFSETQ. The V and J ends lost 2 bases and 5 bases, in that order; junction bases with no gene match: 6. The CDR3 contains 14 residues. CDR3: CASSLTGVGTEAFF. CDR3 coding DNA: TGCGCCAGCAGCTTAACAGGGGTAGGGACTGAAGCTTTCTTT.

The V call is TRBV28, the J call TRBJ2-1; TRBD1 might be the D (6 bases). V was trimmed by 2 bases and J by 7 bases, leaving 18 bases between them. The CDR3 has 16 amino acids. Germline CDR1 MDHEN, CDR2 SYDVKM. DNA of the CDR3: TGTGCCAGCAGTTTACCGGGCAGGGGTAGTACTAATGAGCAGTTCTTC. Translating it yields CASSLPGRGSTNEQFF.

This clone has more than one count but fewer than ten. V is TRBV28 and J is TRBJ2-7, with TRBD2 identical over 8 bases. CDR3 size: 13 residues. Trimming removed 6 bases from V and 2 bases from J; junction bases left unmatched: 3. The germline V gene has CDR1 MDHEN and CDR2 SYDVKM. CDR3 DNA sequence: TGTGCCAGCAGGGACGGGAGGGCCTACGAGCAGTACTTC. This gives the protein CASRDGRAYEQYF.